This T cell receptor beta chain was captured in a study of T cells in Graves' hyperthyroidism and ophthalmopathy. Deletions cut 1 base from V and 0 bases from J, with 5 bases between. Germline V gene lookup returns CDR1 LGHDT and CDR2 YNNKEL (reference sequence). The CDR3 loop spans 14 amino acids. RNA transcripts served as the template for amplifying TCR beta CDR3 regions. Researchers ran a first-round RT-PCR on the TCR CDR3 using the HTBI primer set. Using its own MiXCR run on the multiplex PCR reads, TCRdb lists one record per CDR3 protein. The profile shows roughly 93,000 distinct CDR3 sequences, around 40% of them singletons.

The rearrangement links TRBV3-1 to TRBJ2-3, with D perhaps matching TRBD2 (5 bases). This receptor was obtained from a young woman with Graves' hyperthyroidism. Sequencing used peripheral blood or thyroid tissue (not recorded which). The CDR3: CASSQGTSTDTQYF. The CDR3 DNA reads TGTGCCAGCAGCCAAGGGACTAGCACAGATACGCAGTATTTT.